These T cell receptor beta chains were read from a single sample in a study of blood T cell repertoires in COVID-19. Assay: immunoSEQ multiplex PCR; the TCRdb copy retains only in-frame clones and omits some. The sample has under 200,000 clones, around 87% seen once; the top ten hold around 10%. The sample consisted of peripheral blood. These receptors all stem from a woman between 65 and 79 years old with COVID-19, enrolled during active disease. Each CDR3 is given with its conserved first and last residue. The D gene is left open where the match is weak. Some rows have no size entry. The others give once, few or many, or a class for an expanded clone.

>TRBV19|-|TRBJ2-1|-
CASRTLGNEQFF
TGTGCCAGTAGGACACTAGGAAATGAGCAGTTCTTC
>TRBV28|-|TRBJ2-1|TRBD2
CASTPTSGGYNEQFF
TGTGCCAGCACCCCGACTAGCGGGGGATACAATGAGCAGTTCTTC
>TRBV3-1/TRBV3-2|-|TRBJ2-4|-
CASSQDLRGGLAKNIQYF
TGTGCCAGCAGCCAAGACCTCAGGGGCGGCCTAGCCAAAAACATTCAGTACTTC
>TRBV4-2|once|TRBJ1-5|TRBD1
CASSQSGTGDNQPQHF
TGTGCCAGCAGCCAATCGGGGACAGGGGACAATCAGCCCCAGCATTTT
>TRBV5-1|-|TRBJ1-4|-
CASSLRWGGAEKLFF
TGCGCCAGCAGCTTGAGGTGGGGAGGGGCTGAAAAACTGTTTTTT
>TRBV29-1|-|TRBJ1-2|-
CSGQTESFSGAGGYTF
TGCAGCGGACAGACAGAGAGCTTTTCTGGGGCTGGTGGCTACACCTTC
>TRBV6-5|-|TRBJ2-2|-
CASSYQNTGELFF
TGTGCCAGCAGTTACCAGAACACCGGGGAGCTGTTTTTT
>TRBV19|-|TRBJ2-1|TRBD1
CASSSLGQGAAGNEQFF
TGTGCCAGTAGTAGCCTTGGACAGGGGGCGGCAGGCAATGAGCAGTTCTTC
>TRBV2|-|TRBJ2-1|TRBD2
CASSEVGLAAGDEQFF
TGTGCCAGCAGTGAAGTAGGACTAGCGGCGGGGGATGAGCAGTTCTTC
>TRBV28|-|TRBJ2-5|-
CASSLARVGTQYF
TGTGCCAGCAGTTTGGCCAGGGTGGGGACCCAGTACTTC
>TRBV21-1|-|TRBJ2-7|-
CASRDILAPDEQYF
TGTGCCAGCCGGGACATACTCGCCCCGGACGAGCAGTACTTC
>TRBV6-2/TRBV6-3|-|TRBJ2-2|-
CASSYPGTSNTGELFF
TGTGCCAGCAGTTACCCCGGGACTTCGAACACCGGGGAGCTGTTTTTT
>TRBV5-3|-|TRBJ1-2|-
CARSARTAGGYGYTF
TGTGCCAGAAGCGCCAGGACAGCTGGCGGTTATGGCTACACCTTC
>TRBV7-3|-|TRBJ2-3|-
CASSLTRLGGSGDTQYF
TGTGCCAGCAGCTTAACGCGCCTGGGGGGTTCGGGAGATACGCAGTATTTT
>TRBV10-1|-|TRBJ2-6|-
CASSATHSGANVLTF
TGCGCCAGCAGTGCGACTCACTCTGGGGCCAACGTCCTGACTTTC
>TRBV5-4|-|TRBJ2-3|TRBD2
CASSHGGLAGTLSTQYF
TGTGCCAGCAGCCACGGGGGGCTAGCGGGGACCCTATCTACGCAGTATTTT
>TRBV5-1|-|TRBJ2-7|-
CASSPRQGKLFEQYF
TGCGCCAGCAGCCCTCGGCAGGGCAAGCTTTTTGAGCAGTACTTC
>TRBV10-2|-|TRBJ1-4|TRBD1
CASSELDRGYKLFF
TGCGCCAGCAGTGAATTAGACAGGGGGTATAAACTGTTTTTT
>TRBV18|few|TRBJ2-3|-
CASSPTGTDTQYF
TGTGCCAGCTCACCAACAGGGACAGATACGCAGTATTTT
>TRBV9|-|TRBJ2-3|TRBD1
CASSETGYLSDTQYF
TGTGCCAGCAGCGAGACAGGGTATCTTTCAGATACGCAGTATTTT
>TRBV11-2|-|TRBJ1-4|-
CASHRDNNEKLFF
TGTGCCAGTCACCGGGACAATAATGAAAAACTGTTTTTT
>TRBV5-1|-|TRBJ1-3|TRBD1
CASSPKGAQAGNTIYF
TGCGCCAGCAGCCCGAAGGGGGCTCAGGCTGGAAACACCATATATTTT
>TRBV5-1|-|TRBJ2-3|-
CASSLVGGAGYGDTQYF
TGCGCCAGCAGCTTGGTGGGCGGGGCCGGGTACGGAGATACGCAGTATTTT
>TRBV10-3|-|TRBJ2-3|TRBD2
CAISGGGGGAADTQYF
TGTGCCATCAGTGGAGGGGGCGGGGGGGCCGCAGATACGCAGTATTTT
>TRBV11-3|-|TRBJ1-1|-
CASSATQGTEAFF
TGTGCCAGCAGCGCAACGCAGGGTACTGAAGCTTTCTTT
>TRBV2|-|TRBJ2-1|-
CASSEAEEGEQFF
TGTGCCAGCAGTGAAGCAGAAGAGGGTGAGCAGTTCTTC
>TRBV7-9|-|TRBJ1-1|-
CASSPQGGTEAFF
TGTGCCAGCAGCCCACAGGGCGGTACTGAAGCTTTCTTT
>TRBV2|-|TRBJ2-1|TRBD2
CASSEEAGGSYNEQFF
TGTGCCAGCAGTGAAGAGGCGGGGGGATCCTACAATGAGCAGTTCTTC
>TRBV5-1|-|TRBJ2-3|-
CASSLQGLGTDTQYF
TGCGCCAGCAGCTTGCAGGGGCTTGGCACAGATACGCAGTATTTT
>TRBV20-1|-|TRBJ1-4|-
CSASSRVDEKLFF
TGCAGTGCTAGTAGCAGGGTAGATGAAAAACTGTTTTTT
>TRBV27|-|TRBJ1-4|TRBD1
CASSRSRQGWGEKLFF
TGTGCCAGCAGCCGCAGTCGACAGGGGTGGGGTGAAAAACTGTTTTTT
>TRBV5-4|-|TRBJ1-2|-
CASSLDRGGYTF
TGTGCCAGCAGCTTGGACCGCGGTGGCTACACCTTC
>TRBV18|-|TRBJ2-3|-
CASSPSTDTQYF
TGTGCCAGCTCACCCTCGACAGATACGCAGTATTTT
>TRBV27|-|TRBJ1-2|-
CASSLSPISAYGYTF
TGTGCCAGCAGTTTATCCCCGATTAGTGCCTATGGCTACACCTTC
>TRBV2|-|TRBJ1-3|-
CATAGGTIYF
TGTGCCACCGCAGGAGGCACCATATATTTT
>TRBV2|-|TRBJ1-2|TRBD1
CASSSHRGVNYGYTF
TGTGCCAGCAGTTCCCACAGGGGTGTGAACTATGGCTACACCTTC
>TRBV30|-|TRBJ1-2|-
CAWSRTDYGYTF
TGTGCCTGGAGTAGGACAGATTATGGCTACACCTTC
>TRBV6-5|-|TRBJ2-1|-
CASSYSGRELNEQFF
TGTGCCAGCAGTTACTCGGGGCGGGAACTCAATGAGCAGTTCTTC
>TRBV6-1|-|TRBJ1-2|-
CASSEGLQGPLINYGYTF
TGTGCCAGCAGTGAAGGTTTACAGGGACCACTCATAAACTATGGCTACACCTTC
>TRBV3-1/TRBV3-2|-|TRBJ1-2|TRBD1
CASSQLQGTGGYTF
TGTGCCAGCAGCCAACTACAGGGGACAGGAGGCTACACCTTC
>TRBV5-6|once|TRBJ1-3|-
CASSSRGKKVDTIYF
TGTGCCAGCAGCTCAAGGGGGAAGAAGGTTGACACCATATATTTT
>TRBV19|-|TRBJ2-3|TRBD2
CASSTRTSGNSDTQYF
TGTGCCAGTAGTACCAGGACTAGCGGGAATTCAGATACGCAGTATTTT
>TRBV7-2|-|TRBJ1-4|TRBD1
CASSQDRAGNEKLFF
TGTGCCAGCAGCCAGGACAGGGCTGGTAATGAAAAACTGTTTTTT
>TRBV20-1|-|TRBJ2-3|-
CSASQAGPDTQYF
TGCAGTGCTAGTCAGGCCGGCCCAGATACGCAGTATTTT
>TRBV5-1|once|TRBJ2-2|-
CASSFDSYTGELFF
TGCGCCAGCAGCTTCGACAGCTACACCGGGGAGCTGTTTTTT
>TRBV27|once|TRBJ2-2|TRBD1
CASSLGSYRGMGAGELFF
TGTGCCAGCAGTTTAGGATCCTACAGGGGAATGGGAGCCGGGGAGCTGTTTTTT
>TRBV7-2|-|TRBJ1-2|-
CASSLGLGEVDYGYTF
TGTGCCAGCAGCTTAGGGTTAGGGGAGGTGGACTATGGCTACACCTTC
>TRBV19|-|TRBJ1-1|-
CASSTRGRTEAFF
TGTGCCAGTAGCACCAGGGGACGCACTGAAGCTTTCTTT
>TRBV5-6|-|TRBJ2-3|TRBD2
CASSPLAGSTDTQYF
TGTGCCAGCAGCCCTTTAGCGGGGAGCACAGATACGCAGTATTTT